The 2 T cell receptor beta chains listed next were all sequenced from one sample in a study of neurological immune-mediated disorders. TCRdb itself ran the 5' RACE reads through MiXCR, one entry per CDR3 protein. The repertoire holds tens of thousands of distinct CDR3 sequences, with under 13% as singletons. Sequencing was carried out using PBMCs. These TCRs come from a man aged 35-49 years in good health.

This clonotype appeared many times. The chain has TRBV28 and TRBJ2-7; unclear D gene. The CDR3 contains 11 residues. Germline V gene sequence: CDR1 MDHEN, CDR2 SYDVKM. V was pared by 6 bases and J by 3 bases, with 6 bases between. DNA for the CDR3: TGTGCCAGCAGCCAGTTCTACGAGCAGTACTTC. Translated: CASSQFYEQYF.

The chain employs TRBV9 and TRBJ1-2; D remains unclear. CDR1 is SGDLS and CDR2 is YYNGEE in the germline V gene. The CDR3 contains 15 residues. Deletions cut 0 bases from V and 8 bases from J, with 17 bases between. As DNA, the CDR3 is TGTGCCAGCAGCGTAGGAGGACCCGCCGACTCAGGCTACACCTTC. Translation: CASSVGGPADSGYTF. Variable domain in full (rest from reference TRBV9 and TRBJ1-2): DSGVTQTPKHLITATGQRVTLRCSPRSGDLSVYWYQQSLDQGLQFLIQYYNGEERAKGNILERFSAQQFPDLHSELNLSSLELGDSALYFCASSVGGPADSGYTFGSGTRLTVV.